These 16 T cell receptor beta chains were sequenced from one sample in a study of cytomegalovirus exposure and HLA in healthy donors. Vbeta (60) and Jbeta (13) primers were used in the PCR. Data came from immunoSEQ multiplex PCR; TCRdb stores just in-frame clones and leaves some out. This table holds some 75,000 clones. Material: PBMCs. These receptors came from a female donor in good health and CMV-seropositive.

The V gene is TRBV21-1, the J gene TRBJ2-5; TRBD2, the table's D call, was not compared with the DNA. TRBV21-1 counts as a pseudogene. This CDR3 spans 13 amino acids. The CDR3 region is CASSRDYRETQYF. The CDR3 nucleotides are TGTGCCAGCAGCAGGGACTATAGGGAGACCCAGTACTTC.

The V gene is TRBV30, the J gene TRBJ1-1, with D possibly matching TRBD1 (6 bases). The CDR3 has 15 residues. Trimming removed 5 bases at V and 1 base at J, with 17 bases between. Germline CDR1 is GTSNPN and CDR2 is SVGIG (reference sequence). Here the CDR3 DNA reads TGTGCCTGGTCCTCCTGGGGGGGCCCGAACACTGAAGCTTTCTTT. It specifies CAWSSWGGPNTEAFF.

This chain connects TRBV7-3 to TRBJ1-2; perhaps TRBD1 as D (6 bases). CDR3 length equals 13 residues. The germline CDR1 and CDR2 sequences are SGHTA and FQGTGA. V dropped 5 bases and J dropped 7 bases, with 14 bases sitting between them. The chain's CDR3 is CASSRGQIGGYTF. The CDR3 bases are TGTGCCAGCAGCCGGGGACAAATTGGTGGCTACACCTTC. The full variable domain, with the rest looked up from reference TRBV7-3 and TRBJ1-2, is GAGVSQTPSNKVTEKGKYVELRCDPISGHTALYWYRQSLGQGPEFLIYFQGTGAADDSGLPNDRFFAVRPEGSVSTLKIQRTERGDSAVYLCASSRGQIGGYTFGSGTRLTVV.

The chain recombines TRBV5-6 with TRBJ1-5; D gene unclear. Germline V gene lookup returns CDR1 SGHDT and CDR2 YYEEEE. This CDR3 comprises 15 residues. Trimming cost V 1 base and J 5 bases, with 13 bases left between them. DNA of the CDR3: TGTGCCAGCAGCTTGTACGGGGAAGCGGATCAGCCCCAGCATTTT. It specifies CASSLYGEADQPQHF.

This chain connects TRBV6-1 to TRBJ2-5, with 10 bases fitting TRBD2. This CDR3 is built from 15 residues. The ends lost 4 bases at V and 6 bases at J; junction bases unmatched: 8. CDR1 and CDR2 (germline): MNHNS, SASEGT. CDR3: CASSAAGTSVQTQYF. The CDR3 DNA is TGTGCCAGCAGTGCCGCCGGGACTAGCGTACAGACCCAGTACTTC.

The V gene is TRBV7-2, the J gene TRBJ2-2; a possible D gene is TRBD2 (6 bases). Germline lookup yields CDR1 SGHTA and CDR2 FQGNSA. Trimming removed 3 bases from V and 3 bases from J, with 17 bases in between. This CDR3 region has 17 residues. CDR3 DNA sequence: TGTGCCAGCAGCTTTCCCCACGGGGGAGCGTACACCGGGGAGCTGTTTTTT. It encodes CASSFPHGGAYTGELFF.

This chain joins TRBV7-3 and TRBJ2-1, with D possibly matching TRBD1 (7 bases). From germline, CDR1 is SGHTA and CDR2 FQGTGA. V dropped 4 bases and J dropped 5 bases, with 15 bases sitting between them. This CDR3 region has 15 residues. The CDR3 here is CASSSQGGADNEQFF. The CDR3, as DNA: TGTGCCAGCAGCTCCCAGGGGGGTGCGGACAATGAGCAGTTCTTC.

The rearrangement links TRBV7-8 to TRBJ2-1; tentative D call: TRBD2 (6 bases). Trimming shortened V by 0 bases and J by 4 bases, and 19 bases separated the two germline ends. The CDR3 sequence is 18 residues long. Germline loops: CDR1 SGHVS, CDR2 FQNEAQ. CDR3 DNA: TGTGCCAGCAGCTTAGCTGGACTACTGGCGGACCTTTACAATGAGCAGTTCTTC. Protein: CASSLAGLLADLYNEQFF.

The chain joins TRBV30 to TRBJ2-1, with no clear D. The germline V gene has CDR1 GTSNPN and CDR2 SVGIG (reference sequence). V was shortened by 4 bases and J by 6 bases, with 10 bases between the two germline ends. The CDR3 contains 12 residues. The CDR3 here is CAWTNSVNEQFF. The CDR3 nucleotides are TGTGCCTGGACGAACTCCGTCAATGAGCAGTTCTTC.

V is TRBV9 and J is TRBJ1-6; TRBD1 agrees at 10 bases. V lost 3 bases, J lost 6 bases, and 6 bases stayed unmatched. This CDR3 is built from 16 residues. CDR1 SGDLS and CDR2 YYNGEE come from the germline V gene. The CDR3 here is CASSASGQGGNSPLHF. DNA of the CDR3: TGTGCCAGCAGCGCCTCAGGACAGGGGGGTAATTCACCCCTCCACTTT.

The chain uses TRBV7-9 and TRBJ2-7, with D maybe TRBD1 (6 bases). The CDR3 consists of 13 residues. V lost 5 bases, J lost 6 bases, and 14 bases lay in between. Germline lookup yields CDR1 SEHNR and CDR2 FQNEAQ (reference sequence). The DNA of the CDR3 is TGTGCCAGCAGCCCCAGGGGACGTACCGAGCAGTACTTC. Amino acids: CASSPRGRTEQYF.

This chain connects TRBV27 to TRBJ2-2; 12 nucleotides agree with TRBD2. From germline, CDR1 is MNHEY and CDR2 SMNVEV (reference sequence). V lost 5 bases to trimming and J lost 3 bases; unmatched junction nucleotides: 4. The CDR3 is 16 residues long. DNA for the CDR3: TGTGCCAGCAGTGCGCGACTAGCGGGAGACACCGGGGAGCTGTTTTTT. Its translation is CASSARLAGDTGELFF.

The chain recombines TRBV19 with TRBJ2-5; TRBD1 agrees at 10 bases. The end of the DNA is better explained by TRBJ2-7, so the J call may be wrong. CDR3 length: 14 residues. CDR1 and CDR2 (germline): LNHDA, SQIVND (reference sequence). The CDR3 reads CASSSRDRGYEQYF. DNA for the CDR3: TGTGCCAGTAGTAGCCGGGACAGGGGCTACGAGCAGTACTTC.

The rearrangement links TRBV5-1 to TRBJ1-2, with 8 positions matching TRBD1. J was trimmed by 6 bases and V by 4 bases; bases with no gene match: 5. This CDR3 is built from 13 residues. Germline V lookup: CDR1 SGHRS, CDR2 YFSETQ. CDR3 sequence: CASSIRQGNGYTF. The CDR3 DNA reads TGCGCCAGCAGCATCCGACAGGGGAATGGCTACACCTTC.

This chain connects TRBV7-9 to TRBJ2-7, with a possible D match to TRBD1 (6 bases). The germline V gene has CDR1 SEHNR and CDR2 FQNEAQ (reference sequence). V shed 1 base and J shed 5 bases, with 12 bases lying between them. The CDR3 is 14 residues long. CDR3 DNA: TGTGCCAGCAGCTTAGAACAGGGATTCGACGAGCAGTACTTC. Protein product: CASSLEQGFDEQYF.

The V call is TRBV11-2, the J call TRBJ1-2; D gene ambiguous. Trimming took off 5 bases at V and 6 bases at J, with 13 bases between the two ends. Germline assignment: CDR1 SGHAT and CDR2 FQNNGV. The CDR3 is made up of 13 amino acids. The DNA for the CDR3 is TGTGCCAGCAGCCCCACAAACGAGGATGGCTACACCTTC. Translated, it gives CASSPTNEDGYTF. The variable domain in full, with the rest retrieved from reference TRBV11-2 and TRBJ1-2, is EAGVAQSPRYKIIEKRQSVAFWCNPISGHATLYWYQQILGQGPKLLIQFQNNGVVDDSQLPKDRFSAERLKGVDSTLKIQPAKLEDSAVYLCASSPTNEDGYTFGSGTRLTVV.